These 8 T cell receptor beta chains share one sample of origin, sequenced in a study of post-analysis software for immune sequencing data. TCR beta cDNA libraries included unique molecular identifiers. MiXCR, applied by TCRdb to the PCR reads, yields one record per CDR3 protein. The profile shows 820,000 or so distinct CDR3 sequences, under 70% of them singletons. Whole-study findings and limits: Among five TRBV segments more frequent in patients than controls were TRBV5-6, TRBV5-1 and TRBV20-1.

For these TCRs, the target antigens are not known. The sample taken for sequencing was blood. All receptors derive from a girl aged 10 to 17 with multiple sclerosis.

This clonotype was seen once. The V call is TRBV5-1, the J call TRBJ2-1; 14 bases are shared with TRBD2. Trimming took 5 bases from V and 12 from J; bases not matched to a gene: 7. The CDR3 has 14 amino acids. The germline CDR1 and CDR2 sequences are SGHRS and YFSETQ. The CDR3 loop reads CASSTGTSGGVQFF. The CDR3 coding sequence is TGCGCCAGCAGTACCGGGACTAGCGGGGGTGTGCAGTTCTTC.

This clonotype was counted once. This rearrangement joins TRBV12-3 or TRBV12-4 to TRBJ1-1; 7 nucleotides agree with TRBD1. V lost 3 bases to trimming and J lost 3 bases; unmatched junction nucleotides: 4. The CDR3 has 14 amino acids. DNA of the CDR3: TGTGCCAGCAGTTTCAGGGGGACGGACACTGAAGCTTTCTTT. It specifies CASSFRGTDTEAFF.

This chain connects TRBV4-2 to TRBJ1-5; a possible D gene is TRBD1 (6 bases). The CDR3 runs to 15 residues. Germline-derived CDR1 and CDR2 are LGHNA and YNFKEQ. Trimming removed 3 bases from V and 0 bases from J, with 9 bases in between. This CDR3 is CASSQSGDSNQPQHF. CDR3 in DNA: TGTGCCAGCAGCCAGTCAGGGGATAGCAATCAGCCCCAGCATTTT.

J is TRBJ2-3 and V is TRBV10-3; no clear D gene. The V and J ends lost 2 bases and 4 bases respectively, with 7 bases between them. The CDR3 is 13 residues long. The V gene's germline CDR1 is ENHRY and CDR2 SYGVKD. CDR3 sequence: CAISEGNPDTQYF. The CDR3 DNA reads as TGTGCCATCAGTGAGGGGAATCCAGATACGCAGTATTTT.

This chain links TRBV29-1 with TRBJ2-1; tentatively, D is TRBD2 (9 bases). Germline-derived CDR1 and CDR2 are SQVTM and ANQGSEA. The CDR3 runs to 18 residues. The CDR3 DNA reads as TGCGGTGGAAGGCAGGGGGCTCAGCGGGGGGCTCGATACAATGAGCAGTTCTTC. It translates to CGGRQGAQRGARYNEQFF.

This sequence joins TRBV6-5 and TRBJ2-1; D might be TRBD1 or TRBD2, each matching 5 bases. Trimming cost V 10 bases and J 10 bases, with 17 bases left between them. Germline values: CDR1 MNHEY, CDR2 SVGAGI. This CDR3 comprises 12 residues. CDR3 nucleotide sequence: TGTGCCACGCTCCGGGACGGAAGAGAGCAGTTCTTC. Translation: CATLRDGREQFF.

This clonotype turned up a few times. The V and J genes are TRBV20-1 and TRBJ2-7; TRBD2 matches at 7 bases. The germline gives CDR1 DFQATT, CDR2 SNEGSKA (reference sequence). CDR3 length: 14 residues. The junction had 9 bases not matched to a gene; V was cut back by 0 bases and J by 7 bases. The CDR3 loop reads CSARDRAGVWEQYF. The CDR3 nucleotides are TGCAGTGCTAGAGATCGCGCGGGAGTCTGGGAGCAGTACTTC.

The chain has TRBV3-1 and TRBJ2-6; no clear D. CDR3 length equals 17 residues. The germline CDR1 and CDR2 sequences are LGHDT and YNNKEL (reference sequence). The V and J ends lost 0 bases and 0 bases respectively, with 9 bases between them. DNA for the CDR3: TGTGCCAGCAGCCAAGATCTAAAGGCCTCTGGGGCCAACGTCCTGACTTTC. Protein product: CASSQDLKASGANVLTF.